This T cell receptor beta chain was sequenced during a study of CD8 T cells in Susac syndrome. Study background: Patients with Susac syndrome, at blood draw, were therapy-naive, on corticosteroids, or on intravenous immunoglobulin alone.

After extraction with the RNeasy kit, roughly 0.45 to 1 ug of the RNA was reverse transcribed using random hexamers. It was immunoSEQ multiplex PCR that amplified TCR beta CDR3 across 54 Vbeta and 13 Jbeta. TCRdb re-analysed the immunoSEQ multiplex PCR reads in MiXCR, keeping a single row per CDR3 protein. The sample yields around 100,000 distinct CDR3 sequences, around 95% seen once. The CDR3 loop spans 15 amino acids. Germline CDR1 is DFQATT and CDR2 is SNEGSKA (reference sequence). V lost 0 bases and J 3 bases, leaving 15 bases between the germline ends. This chain links TRBV20-1 with TRBJ2-7, with D maybe TRBD2 (7 bases). The clonotype originates from a human donor with Susac syndrome. What was sequenced was CD8+ T cells from PBMCs. The CDR3 here is CSARDLPGGVYEQYF. CDR3 coding DNA: TGCAGTGCTAGAGATCTCCCGGGGGGCGTCTACGAGCAGTACTTC.